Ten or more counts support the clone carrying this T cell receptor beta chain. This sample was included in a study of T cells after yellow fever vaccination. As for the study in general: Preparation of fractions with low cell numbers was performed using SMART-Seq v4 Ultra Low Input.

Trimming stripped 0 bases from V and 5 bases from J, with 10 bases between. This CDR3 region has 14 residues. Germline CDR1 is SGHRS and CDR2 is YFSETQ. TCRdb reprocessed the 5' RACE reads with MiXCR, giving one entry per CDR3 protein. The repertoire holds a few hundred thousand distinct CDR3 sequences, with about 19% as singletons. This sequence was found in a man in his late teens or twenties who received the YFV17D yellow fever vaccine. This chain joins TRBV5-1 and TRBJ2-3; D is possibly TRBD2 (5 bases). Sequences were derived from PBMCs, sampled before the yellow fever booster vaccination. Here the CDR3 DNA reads TGCGCCAGCAGCTTGGCGGCGGGCGGAGATACGCAGTATTTT. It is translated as CASSLAAGGDTQYF. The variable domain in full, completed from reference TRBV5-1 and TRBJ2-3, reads KAGVTQTPRYLIKTRGQQVTLSCSPISGHRSVSWYQQTPGQGLQFLFEYFSETQRNKGNFPGRFSGRQFSNSRSEMNVSTLELGDSALYLCASSLAAGGDTQYFGPGTRLTVL.